A single sample gave rise to the 27 T cell receptor beta chains below, sequenced in a study of blood T cell repertoires in COVID-19. Produced via immunoSEQ multiplex PCR; TCRdb's table is partial and in-frame only. The sample has some 55,000 clones; 90% are singletons. Sample: peripheral blood. Receptor source: a human donor in a cohort sampled during active COVID-19.

This chain links TRBV19 with TRBJ1-2, with 7 bases fitting TRBD1. CDR1 LNHDA and CDR2 SQIVND come from the germline V gene (reference sequence). The CDR3 is 14 amino acids. Trimming cost V 7 bases and J 8 bases; bases outside gene matches: 13. The CDR3 is CASKDDRAMGGYTF. Here the CDR3 DNA reads TGTGCCAGTAAAGACGACAGGGCGATGGGCGGCTACACCTTC.

The V call is TRBV15, the J call TRBJ2-6; possibly TRBD2 for D (5 bases). The CDR3 runs 16 residues. The germline CDR1 and CDR2 sequences are LNHNV and YYDKDF (reference sequence). Trimming took off 0 bases at V and 0 bases at J, with 6 bases between the two ends. This CDR3 reads CATSRDAGSGANVLTF. CDR3 in DNA: TGTGCCACCAGCAGAGATGCGGGCTCTGGGGCCAACGTCCTGACTTTC.

The chain couples TRBV4-3 to TRBJ2-5; 13 bases fit TRBD2. Per germline, CDR1 LGHNA and CDR2 YSLEER. This CDR3 comprises 17 residues. V lost 3 bases, J lost 2 bases, and 6 bases stayed unmatched. The CDR3 sequence: CASSQLGLAGVQETQYF. In DNA form, the CDR3 reads TGCGCCAGCAGCCAGCTAGGACTAGCGGGGGTACAAGAGACCCAGTACTTC.

This clone is a singleton in its sample. J is TRBJ2-7 and V is TRBV9; 7 bases agree with TRBD2. The junction had 9 bases not matched to a gene; V was cut back by 5 bases and J by 4 bases. The CDR3 is 14 residues long. Germline V gene data show CDR1 as SGDLS and CDR2 as YYNGEE. The CDR3 DNA follows: TGTGCCAGCAGAGCGCCGGGACTACTATACGAGCAGTACGTC. Residues: CASRAPGLLYEQYV.

This clone appeared once. V is TRBV14 and J is TRBJ1-2; D unclear. Trimming left V 5 bases short and J 4 bases short, with 14 bases between. Germline V gives CDR1 SGHDN, CDR2 FVKESK. The length of the CDR3 is 14 residues. The CDR3 DNA sequence: TGTGCCAGCAGCAAAATGGAGGGTATCTATGGCTACACCTTC. It codes for CASSKMEGIYGYTF.

The CDR3 region is CASSLYASGEGYEQFF. As DNA, the CDR3 is TGCGCCAGCAGCTTGTACGCGAGCGGAGAAGGATATGAGCAGTTCTTC. The chain links TRBV5-1 to TRBJ2-1, with a possible D match to TRBD2 (5 bases). V was pared by 1 base and J by 8 bases, with 19 bases between. In germline, CDR1 is SGHRS, CDR2 YFSETQ. CDR3 size: 16 residues.

The V and J genes are TRBV4-1 and TRBJ1-6; 8 nucleotides align to TRBD1. CDR3 length equals 15 residues. CDR1 MGHRA and CDR2 YSYEKL come from the germline V gene. Trimming at V came to 2 bases and at J to 9 bases, leaving 6 bases not matched to a gene. CDR3 protein: CASSQLQGVASPLHF. CDR3 sequence (DNA): TGCGCCAGCAGCCAACTACAGGGGGTGGCTTCACCCCTCCACTTT.

The chain links TRBV7-2 to TRBJ2-3; D remains unclear. CDR3 length: 12 residues. CDR1 is SGHTA, CDR2 FQGNSA, per germline. The ends were cut back, 1 base at V and 7 bases at J, with 6 bases in the middle. CDR3 DNA sequence: TGTGCCAGCAGCTTAGATTTCAATACGCAGTATTTT. Its protein product is CASSLDFNTQYF. Combining the CDR3 with reference TRBV7-2 and TRBJ2-3 gives the whole variable domain GAGVSQSPSNKVTEKGKDVELRCDPISGHTALYWYRQSLGQGLEFLIYFQGNSAPDKSGLPSDRFSAERTGGSVSTLTIQRTQQEDSAVYLCASSLDFNTQYFGPGTRLTVL.

The chain carries TRBV12-3 or TRBV12-4 and TRBJ2-1; D call uncertain. The V end was cut by 3 bases, the J end by 6 bases, with 9 bases between. The CDR3 sequence is 13 residues long. This chain's CDR3 is CASSFADFNEQFF. CDR3 DNA: TGTGCCAGCAGTTTCGCGGATTTCAATGAGCAGTTCTTC.

The chain carries TRBV11-2 and TRBJ2-1; possible D gene TRBD2, 5 bases. This CDR3 is built from 17 residues. The germline V and J ends were trimmed by 5 bases and 2 bases, with 19 bases remaining between them. Germline CDR1 and CDR2: SGHAT and FQNNGV. The DNA for the CDR3 is TGTGCCAGCAGCGATACCCTGGGAGAGGGTACCTACAATGAGCAGTTCTTC. Protein product: CASSDTLGEGTYNEQFF.

The genes are TRBV6-5 and TRBJ1-2; TRBD1 matches 7 bases. With 5 bases clipped from V and 4 bases from J, the junction kept 7 bases outside the gene matches. This CDR3 has 14 amino acids. Germline V lookup: CDR1 MNHEY, CDR2 SVGAGI. CDR3 protein: CASSTYRGAYGYTF. The DNA for the CDR3 is TGTGCCAGCAGTACATACAGGGGAGCCTATGGCTACACCTTC.

The chain employs TRBV5-6 and TRBJ2-1, with 7 bases that match TRBD1. CDR3 size: 15 residues. J was trimmed by 4 bases and V by 0 bases; bases with no gene match: 4. Germline V lookup: CDR1 SGHDT, CDR2 YYEEEE. CDR3 sequence: CASSLVPDRYNEQFF. DNA of the CDR3: TGTGCCAGCAGCTTGGTGCCGGACAGGTACAATGAGCAGTTCTTC.

The sample holds one count of this clone. Relative to the germline gene, one junction end is altered; a read error may explain this. The chain links TRBV14 to TRBJ1-1, with a tentative D call TRBD1 (6 bases). From germline, CDR1 is SGHDN and CDR2 FVKESK. The CDR3 runs 17 residues. The CDR3 DNA sequence: TGTGCCAGCAGCGAAGAGGGCTGGGCAGGGGAAAACACTGAAGCTTTCTTT. Its protein is CASSEEGWAGENTEAFF.

This clone was detected only once. The chain joins TRBV15 to TRBJ2-5, with 12 bases that match TRBD1. Unmatched junction bases numbered 9, after V lost 5 bases and J lost 8 bases. The CDR3 runs to 15 residues. The germline V gene encodes CDR1 LNHNV and CDR2 YYDKDF (reference sequence). The CDR3 DNA is TGTGCCACCAGCGAACGGGACAGGGGGCTTGCTACCCAGTACTTC. Translating gives CATSERDRGLATQYF.

The chain couples TRBV28 to TRBJ2-7; TRBD1 is a possible D gene (6 bases). V gave up 3 bases and J gave up 13 bases, with 10 bases separating them. The CDR3 spans 10 residues. The V gene's germline CDR1 is MDHEN and CDR2 SYDVKM. CDR3 DNA sequence: TGTGCCAGCAGTTTCGACAGGCTATACTTC. Its protein is CASSFDRLYF.

The V and J genes are TRBV27 and TRBJ2-7, with D possibly TRBD2 on 6 matching bases. The length of the CDR3 is 14 residues. V was shortened by 5 bases and J by 1 base, with 12 bases between the two germline ends. Germline CDR1 MNHEY, CDR2 SMNVEV (reference sequence). The CDR3, as DNA: TGTGCCAGCAGTGGGAGGACACCTTCCTACGAGCAGTACTTC. Its protein product is CASSGRTPSYEQYF.

The V call is TRBV28, the J call TRBJ1-5; the D gene is possibly TRBD1 (6 bases). Germline CDR1 reads MDHEN; CDR2 reads SYDVKM. Between the trimmed V and J ends, which lost 6 bases and 5 bases, there was a span of 11 bases. This CDR3 comprises 13 residues. The CDR3 bases are TGTGCCAGCAGAAGGGGGGGGGATCAGCCCCAGCATTTT. As protein: CASRRGGDQPQHF.

This clone was detected only once. The chain combines TRBV13 with TRBJ1-1, with TRBD1 matching 9 bases. This CDR3 region has 16 residues. V lost 0 bases, J lost 4 bases, and 6 bases stayed unmatched. Germline CDR1 is PRHDT and CDR2 is FYEKMQ (reference sequence). The CDR3 coding sequence is TGTGCCAGCAGCTTAGGCACAGGACAGGGGAGCACTGAAGCTTTCTTT. Amino acids: CASSLGTGQGSTEAFF.

This chain connects TRBV4-1 to TRBJ2-1, with a possible D match to TRBD2 (5 bases). The ends were cut back, 2 bases at V and 1 base at J, with 9 bases in the middle. CDR1 is MGHRA, CDR2 YSYEKL, per germline. This CDR3 has 15 amino acids. CDR3 in amino acids: CASSQLALSYNEQFF. CDR3 in DNA: TGCGCCAGCAGCCAACTAGCACTATCCTACAATGAGCAGTTCTTC.

This chain connects TRBV3-1 (or the pseudogene TRBV3-2) to TRBJ2-7; D perhaps matches TRBD2 (5 bases). This CDR3 is built from 13 residues. Between the trimmed V and J ends, which lost 0 bases and 2 bases, there was a span of 5 bases. The V gene's germline CDR1 is LGHDT and CDR2 YNNKEL (reference sequence). The CDR3 nucleotides read TGTGCCAGCAGCCAAGACGGGGCCTACGAGCAGTACTTC. This encodes CASSQDGAYEQYF.

The chain uses TRBV10-3 and TRBJ2-1, with 8 bases lining up with TRBD2. This CDR3 contains 17 residues. The V gene end was trimmed by 0 bases and the J gene end by 4 bases; junction bases not matched to a gene: 8. Germline assignment: CDR1 ENHRY and CDR2 SYGVKD. The CDR3 DNA is TGTGCCATCAGTGAGTCACCTAGCGGGCAACCATACAATGAGCAGTTCTTC. Protein: CAISESPSGQPYNEQFF.

V and J are TRBV4-3 and TRBJ2-3; TRBD1 matches 8 bases. CDR3 length equals 15 residues. Germline V gives CDR1 LGHNA, CDR2 YSLEER. V shed 1 base, J shed 3 bases, and the junction held 3 bases outside the gene matches. CDR3 region: CASSQGGQVTDTQYF. The DNA of the CDR3 is TGCGCCAGCAGCCAAGGGGGACAGGTGACAGATACGCAGTATTTT.

The chain uses TRBV20-1 and TRBJ1-2; D is ambiguous. The CDR3 consists of 10 residues. Trimming shortened V by 5 bases and J by 6 bases, and 7 bases separated the two germline ends. The germline V gene encodes CDR1 DFQATT and CDR2 SNEGSKA (reference sequence). The CDR3 loop is CSARLDGYTF. CDR3 in DNA: TGCAGTGCTCGACTAGATGGCTACACCTTC.

The V call is TRBV19, the J call TRBJ2-3, with 7 bases matching TRBD2. Losses at the gene ends were 1 base for V and 2 bases for J; bases not matched to a gene: 3. The CDR3 sequence is 15 residues long. Per the germline V gene, CDR1 is LNHDA and CDR2 is SQIVND (reference sequence). CDR3 protein: CASSIAGGPTDTQYF. The CDR3 bases are TGTGCCAGTAGTATAGCGGGAGGCCCCACAGATACGCAGTATTTT.

The chain is built from TRBV6-4 and TRBJ1-5; the match to TRBD1 covers 7 bases. CDR1 is MRHNA, CDR2 SNTAGT, per germline. This CDR3 is built from 14 residues. V was pared by 6 bases and J by 7 bases, with 9 bases of the junction left unmatched. The CDR3 region has the DNA TGTGCCAGCAGCGAGACAGGGATCGGCCAGCCCCAGCATTTT. Translation: CASSETGIGQPQHF.

This sequence joins TRBV5-7 and TRBJ2-7, with 7 bases identical to TRBD2. TRBV5-7 counts as an open reading frame of uncertain function. The CDR3 has 19 residues. Unmatched junction bases numbered 20, after V lost 4 bases and J lost 1 base. The CDR3 nucleotides are TGTGCCAGCAGCCTCCCATGTAGTTTTACCGGGGGGTTGTCCTACGAGCAGTACGTC. Translated, it gives CASSLPCSFTGGLSYEQYV.

About this clone itself: Compared with germline, one end of the junction differs, possibly owing to a read error. This chain links TRBV7-9 with TRBJ2-1, with TRBD2 matching over 8 bases. The germline V gene has CDR1 SEHNR and CDR2 FQNEAQ (reference sequence). The CDR3 extends over 15 amino acids. CDR3: CANSPREGLYNEQFF. The CDR3 DNA reads as TGTGCCAACAGCCCTCGGGAGGGCCTCTACAATGAGCAGTTCTTC.